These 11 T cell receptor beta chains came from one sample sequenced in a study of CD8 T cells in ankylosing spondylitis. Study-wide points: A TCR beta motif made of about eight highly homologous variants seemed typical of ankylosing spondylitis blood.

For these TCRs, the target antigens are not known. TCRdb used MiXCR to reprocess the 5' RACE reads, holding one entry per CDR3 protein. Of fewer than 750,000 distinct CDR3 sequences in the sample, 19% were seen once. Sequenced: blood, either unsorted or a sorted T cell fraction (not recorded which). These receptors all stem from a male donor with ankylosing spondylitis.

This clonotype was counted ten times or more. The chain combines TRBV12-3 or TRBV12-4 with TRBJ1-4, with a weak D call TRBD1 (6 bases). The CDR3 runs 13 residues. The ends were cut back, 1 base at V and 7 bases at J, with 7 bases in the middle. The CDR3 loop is CASSLGQAEKLFF. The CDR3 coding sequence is TGTGCCAGCAGTTTAGGACAGGCTGAAAAACTGTTTTTT.

CDR3 loop: CSATPGLTQETQYF. The CDR3 coding sequence is TGCAGTGCTACCCCGGGCCTCACCCAAGAGACCCAGTACTTC. The chain couples TRBV20-1 to TRBJ2-5; D gene ambiguous. The CDR3 has 14 amino acids. The germline V and J ends were trimmed by 4 bases and 1 base, with 13 bases remaining between them. Germline CDR1 reads DFQATT; CDR2 reads SNEGSKA (reference sequence).

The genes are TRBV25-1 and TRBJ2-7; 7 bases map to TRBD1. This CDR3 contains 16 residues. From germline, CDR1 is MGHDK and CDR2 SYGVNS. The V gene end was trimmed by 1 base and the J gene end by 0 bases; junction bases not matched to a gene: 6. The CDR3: CASSESGGPSSYEQYF. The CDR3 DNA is TGTGCCAGCAGTGAATCAGGGGGTCCGAGCTCCTACGAGCAGTACTTC.

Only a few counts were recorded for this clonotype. This chain's CDR3 is CASSPQGGIHIQYF. CDR3 coding DNA: TGCGCCAGCAGCCCACAGGGTGGTATACACATTCAGTACTTC. The chain carries TRBV5-1 and TRBJ2-4; weak D call: TRBD1 (6 bases). The V end was cut by 4 bases, the J end by 8 bases, with 16 bases between. Germline V gene lookup returns CDR1 SGHRS and CDR2 YFSETQ. This CDR3 has 14 residues.

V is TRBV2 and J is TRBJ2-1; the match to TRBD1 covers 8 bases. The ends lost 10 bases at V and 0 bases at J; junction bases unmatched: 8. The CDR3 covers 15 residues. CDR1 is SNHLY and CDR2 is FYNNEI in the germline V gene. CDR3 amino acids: CAIERGQGSYNEQFF. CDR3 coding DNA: TGTGCCATCGAACGAGGACAGGGCTCCTACAATGAGCAGTTCTTC. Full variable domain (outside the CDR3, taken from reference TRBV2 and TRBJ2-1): EPEVTQTPSHQVTQMGQEVILRCVPISNHLYFYWYRQILGQKVEFLVSFYNNEISEKSEIFDDQFSVERPDGSNFTLKIRSTKLEDSAMYFCAIERGQGSYNEQFFGPGTRLTVL.

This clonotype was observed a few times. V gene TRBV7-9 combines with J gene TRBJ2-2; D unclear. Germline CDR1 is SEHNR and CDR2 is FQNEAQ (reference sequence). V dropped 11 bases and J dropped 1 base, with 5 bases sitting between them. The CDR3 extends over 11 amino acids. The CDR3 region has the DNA TGTGCCCGCTGGAACACCGGGGAGCTGTTTTTT. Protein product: CARWNTGELFF.

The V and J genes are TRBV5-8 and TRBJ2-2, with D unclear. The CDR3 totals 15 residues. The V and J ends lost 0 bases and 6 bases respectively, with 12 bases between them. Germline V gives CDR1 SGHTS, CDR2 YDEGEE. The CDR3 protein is CASSLVLEGSGELFF. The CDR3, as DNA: TGTGCCAGCAGCTTGGTGCTGGAAGGGTCCGGGGAGCTGTTTTTT.

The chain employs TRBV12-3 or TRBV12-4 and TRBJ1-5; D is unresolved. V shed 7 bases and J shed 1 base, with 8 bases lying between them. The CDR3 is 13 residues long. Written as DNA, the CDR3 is TGTGCCAGCACCCCCCGAAGCAATCAGCCCCAGCATTTT. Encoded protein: CASTPRSNQPQHF.

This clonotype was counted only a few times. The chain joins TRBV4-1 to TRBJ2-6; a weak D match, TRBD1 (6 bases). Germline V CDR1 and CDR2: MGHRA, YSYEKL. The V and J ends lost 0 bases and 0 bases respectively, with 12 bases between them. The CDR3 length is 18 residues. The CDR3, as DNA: TGCGCCAGCAGCCAAGAGAGTAGGGGGATCTCTGGGGCCAACGTCCTGACTTTC. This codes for CASSQESRGISGANVLTF.

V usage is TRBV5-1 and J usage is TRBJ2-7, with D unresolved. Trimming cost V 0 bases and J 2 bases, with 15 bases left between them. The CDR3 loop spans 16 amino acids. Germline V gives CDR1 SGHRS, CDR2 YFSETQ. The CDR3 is CASSLDGLITPYEQYF. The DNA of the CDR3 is TGCGCCAGCAGCTTGGATGGCCTGATAACCCCCTACGAGCAGTACTTC. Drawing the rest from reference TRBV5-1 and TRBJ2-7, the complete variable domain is KAGVTQTPRYLIKTRGQQVTLSCSPISGHRSVSWYQQTPGQGLQFLFEYFSETQRNKGNFPGRFSGRQFSNSRSEMNVSTLELGDSALYLCASSLDGLITPYEQYFGPGTRLTVT.

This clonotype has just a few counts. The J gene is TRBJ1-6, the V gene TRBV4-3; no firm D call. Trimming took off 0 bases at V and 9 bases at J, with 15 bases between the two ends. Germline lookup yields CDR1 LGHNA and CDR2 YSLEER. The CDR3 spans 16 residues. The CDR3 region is CASSQDRWGFGSPLHF. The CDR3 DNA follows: TGCGCCAGCAGCCAAGATAGGTGGGGATTCGGTTCACCCCTCCACTTT.